The subject of this entry is one TCR beta chain. This clone was observed a single time. What antigen it recognizes has not been identified. Base-call qualities are not available, and no considerably larger clone is one nucleotide away. The CDR3 numbers 14 residues from cysteine through phenylalanine. Just CDR3 DNA is preserved here, 42 bases in frame from base 1. Sequences MDHEN (CDR1) and SYDVKM (CDR2) are obtained from the germline V gene. The donors were healthy, HIV-negative adults who had no recently reported acute infections or vaccinations. Only Caucasian adults living in Nashville, Tennessee, USA were represented among the donors. For unsorted samples, some 87 million PBMCs were counted, and genomic DNA was extracted using the QIAamp DNA Blood Mini kit. Blood was collected by leukapheresis, and PBMCs were isolated by Ficoll-Histopaque density gradient centrifugation and then cryopreserved in liquid nitrogen vapor phase.

Using the deep immunoSEQ assay, TCR CDR3 regions were amplified from genomic DNA by multiplex PCR. For each cell subset, the extracted genomic DNA was distributed evenly across all wells of several immunoSEQ 96-well plates, and each plate served as one replicate. Each replicate PCR for unsorted PBMC received around 330 ng genomic DNA, equal to approximately 30,000 T cell genomes. Ten immunoSEQ deep assay plates were used to sequence the unsorted PBMC genomic DNA. The purified libraries were quantified using a Qubit 3.0 fluorometer, sized with a Bioanalyzer 2100, and then quantified again using the KAPA Library Quantification kit. A separate single-read 150-cycle Illumina NextSeq 550 flow cell was used to sequence each immunoSEQ 96-well plate. As for how the authors treated the data: Because the immunoSEQ output included only junctional sequences and no quality scores, the filtering could not be the same as the filtering used for full-length reads. Sequences were annotated with PyIR, a Python wrapper for IgBLAST v1.9, and V/J genes and CDR3 were assigned using IMGT germline references. Reads with weak V/J assignments (E-value above 1e-6), missing CDR3, stop codons, out-of-frame junctions, or ambiguous translated residues were removed. V3J clonotypes were defined as sequences sharing the same inferred V gene, J gene, and CDR3 amino acid sequence. Percentage overlap between repertoires was calculated by dividing the number of shared unique clonotypes by the size of the smaller repertoire. Repertoire richness was assessed with RTK rarefaction, the Chao1 estimator, and Recon v2.1 estimates of unobserved clonotypes. As stored in TCRdb, this immuneACCESS dataset retains in-frame rearrangements with V and J assigned. A fraction of the clones does not appear; measured against another copy, unresolved V genes explain less than half of the discrepancy, and the remainder lacks a known reason. Clone size and the V and J calls come from that table; the DNA yielded D and trimming. The sample table lists fewer than 600,000 clones, 60% to 85% of them with a count of one. Together, the top ten hold 10% to 15% of the sample.

This sample stems from a study of shared clonotypes between healthy human individuals (TCRdb year 2020). Study-wide context: A couple of women and a few men aged 18 to 49 years were included in the cohort. To increase sequencing depth and limit assay-specific biases, different laboratories used diverse techniques to prepare libraries and sequence TCR repertoires. Each donor's leukapheresis produced roughly between about 0.8 and 10 billion PBMCs. To estimate repertoire size and how much clonotype sharing occurs between individuals, the study deeply sequenced the blood TCR repertoires of 4 to 6 healthy adults. Overall results and qualifications from the work: Pairwise subsampling indicated that sequencing depth was expected to affect the degree of clonotype sharing among donors. The genetic and exposure-history diversity represented was limited by the small number of donors. Sampling was restricted to blood, and TCR repertoires in tissue are likely to differ from TCR repertoires in blood.

The chain is assembled from TRBV28 and TRBJ2-5, with TRBD1 matching 10 junction bases. The J call may be incorrect, as the DNA end agrees better with TRBJ2-7. The source material was PBMCs. This clonotype originated in a woman aged 40 to 50 in good health. Some clones in this sample may be carry-over from other donors' samples. CDR3 reads: CASRRDRGHYEQYF. The DNA is TGTGCCAGCAGGCGGGACAGGGGACACTACGAGCAGTACTTC.